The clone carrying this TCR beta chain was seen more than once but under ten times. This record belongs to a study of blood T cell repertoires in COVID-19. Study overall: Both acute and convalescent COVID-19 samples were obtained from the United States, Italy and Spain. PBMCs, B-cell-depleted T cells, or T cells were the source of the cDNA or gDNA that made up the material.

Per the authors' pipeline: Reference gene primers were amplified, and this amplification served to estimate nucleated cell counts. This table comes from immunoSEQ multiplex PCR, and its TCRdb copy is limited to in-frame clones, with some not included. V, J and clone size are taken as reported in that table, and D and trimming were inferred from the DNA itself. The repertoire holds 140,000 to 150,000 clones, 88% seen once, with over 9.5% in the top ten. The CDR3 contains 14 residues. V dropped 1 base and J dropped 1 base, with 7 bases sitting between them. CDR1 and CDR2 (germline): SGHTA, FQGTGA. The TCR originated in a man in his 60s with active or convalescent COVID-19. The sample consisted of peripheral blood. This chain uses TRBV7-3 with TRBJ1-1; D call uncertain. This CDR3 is CASSLMGRNTEAFF. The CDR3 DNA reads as TGTGCCAGCAGCTTAATGGGCAGGAACACTGAAGCTTTCTTT.